The next 12 T cell receptor beta chains were all read from a single sample in a study of blood T cell repertoires in COVID-19. Produced via immunoSEQ multiplex PCR; TCRdb's table is partial and in-frame only. The table shows around 310,000 clones, with 90% occurring only once. Sequences were obtained from peripheral blood. These receptors came from a woman in her 40s with COVID-19, enrolled during active disease.

The CDR3 coding sequence is TGTGCCAGCAGCTCCAGGACTAGCGGAGTCTCCTACGAGCAGTACTTC. It yields the protein CASSSRTSGVSYEQYF. The gene calls are TRBV11-2 and TRBJ2-7; 10 nucleotides line up with TRBD2. This CDR3 spans 16 amino acids. Germline assignment: CDR1 SGHAT and CDR2 FQNNGV. V shed 4 bases, J shed 0 bases, and the junction held 6 bases outside the gene matches.

With regard to this clone: Other DNA sequences of this sample code for an identical CDR3. V is TRBV6-2 or TRBV6-3 and J is TRBJ2-7; maybe TRBD2 (5 bases). Germline V lookup: CDR1 MNHEY, CDR2 SVGEGT. V lost 2 bases to trimming and J lost 1 base, with 12 bases between them. The CDR3 consists of 15 residues. The CDR3, as DNA: TGTGCCAGCAGTTACAGCCGCGGCGGGTCCTACGAGCAGTACTTC. It translates to CASSYSRGGSYEQYF.

V and J are TRBV6-5 and TRBJ2-3, with unresolved D. Germline V gene lookup returns CDR1 MNHEY and CDR2 SVGAGI. There are 13 residues in the CDR3. Deletions cut 2 bases from V and 12 bases from J, with 15 bases between. The CDR3 DNA reads TGTGCCAGCAGTTACATTCGGCAGGCTTCCCAGTATTTT. Its protein is CASSYIRQASQYF.

The rearrangement links TRBV19 to TRBJ2-1; 7 nucleotides agree with TRBD2. This CDR3 has 15 amino acids. The V gene end was trimmed by 4 bases and the J gene end by 2 bases; junction bases not matched to a gene: 5. Per germline, CDR1 LNHDA and CDR2 SQIVND (reference sequence). CDR3 sequence: CASSRGGRTYNEQFF. CDR3 sequence (DNA): TGTGCCAGTAGTAGGGGAGGGCGGACCTACAATGAGCAGTTCTTC.

The chain is built from TRBV19 and TRBJ2-1; a possible D gene is TRBD1 (5 bases). CDR1 and CDR2 (germline): LNHDA, SQIVND (reference sequence). Trimming stripped 5 bases from V and 6 bases from J, with 20 bases between. The CDR3 has 16 amino acids. CDR3: CASSLLIGVRANEQFF. CDR3 coding DNA: TGTGCCAGTAGTCTCTTAATAGGGGTTCGGGCCAATGAGCAGTTCTTC. The complete variable domain, with remaining parts taken from reference TRBV19 and TRBJ2-1, reads DGGITQSPKYLFRKEGQNVTLSCEQNLNHDAMYWYRQDPGQGLRLIYYSQIVNDFQKGDIAEGYSVSREKKESFPLTVTSAQKNPTAFYLCASSLLIGVRANEQFFGPGTRLTVL.

The chain couples TRBV28 to TRBJ1-2, with D perhaps matching TRBD1 (6 bases). The CDR3 runs to 12 residues. V shed 2 bases and J shed 7 bases, with 8 bases lying between them. Germline lookup yields CDR1 MDHEN and CDR2 SYDVKM. DNA of the CDR3: TGTGCCAGCAGTTTACAGGGGTTTGGCTACACCTTC. Protein sequence: CASSLQGFGYTF.

This clone was seen a single time. The chain uses TRBV2 and TRBJ2-3, with TRBD1 as a possible D gene (6 bases). The CDR3 sequence is 16 residues long. Trimming removed 5 bases from V and 7 bases from J, with 22 bases in between. Germline V CDR1 and CDR2: SNHLY, FYNNEI. The CDR3 coding sequence is TGTGCCAGCAGTCAGATGACAGGAGCTAAGGTCTATACGCAGTATTTT. Translation: CASSQMTGAKVYTQYF.

V usage is TRBV5-4 and J usage is TRBJ2-1; maybe TRBD1 (5 bases). The V end lost 0 bases, the J end lost 6 bases, and 10 bases lay between the germline ends. CDR1 is SGHNT, CDR2 YYREEE, per germline (reference sequence). The CDR3 has 14 amino acids. CDR3 protein: CASSLEGPRNEQFF. The CDR3 nucleotides are TGTGCCAGCAGCTTGGAGGGGCCCCGCAATGAGCAGTTCTTC.

The chain has TRBV5-1 and TRBJ1-2, with D maybe TRBD1 (6 bases). The CDR3 length is 15 residues. Germline CDR1 is SGHRS and CDR2 is YFSETQ. Trimming took 3 bases from V and 5 from J, leaving 17 bases between them. In DNA form, the CDR3 reads TGCGCCAGCAGCTCCCGTAAGGGACAAGAATATGGCTACACCTTC. This codes for CASSSRKGQEYGYTF.

The chain has TRBV7-2 and TRBJ1-4; TRBD1 aligns across 7 bases. From germline, CDR1 is SGHTA and CDR2 FQGNSA. The CDR3 loop spans 15 amino acids. V was pared by 5 bases and J by 4 bases, with 7 bases of the junction left unmatched. This chain's CDR3 is CASSPRGTVNEKLFF. CDR3 coding DNA: TGTGCCAGCAGCCCACGTGGGACAGTTAATGAAAAACTGTTTTTT.

For the CDR3, the DNA is TGCGCCAGCAGCCCCAACGCACGGCACAAGACAGAGAGTAACACTGAAGCTTTCTTT. Translation gives CASSPNARHKTESNTEAFF. The chain uses TRBV4-1 and TRBJ1-1; D is possibly TRBD1 (5 bases). Germline CDR1 is MGHRA and CDR2 is YSYEKL. This CDR3 is built from 19 residues. The V gene lost 4 bases and the J gene lost 2 bases, with 26 bases spanning the gap.

Only one count was recorded for this clone. The genes are TRBV7-2 and TRBJ2-3; 9 bases match TRBD1. Germline loops: CDR1 SGHTA, CDR2 FQGNSA. This CDR3 region has 18 residues. V shed 4 bases, J shed 0 bases, and the junction held 11 bases outside the gene matches. The CDR3 DNA reads TGTGCCAGCAGCTGGCGACAGGGGGGGAGTCTAAGCACAGATACGCAGTATTTT. This gives the protein CASSWRQGGSLSTDTQYF.